Listed here are 26 T cell receptor beta chains from one sample, sequenced in a study of chemoradiotherapy in HPV16-positive cancers. The assay was immunoSEQ multiplex PCR, and TCRdb's table has in-frame clones only and misses some. The sample includes tens of thousands of clones, around 90% seen only once; the top ten take just under 6%. Sequenced here: blood, sampled from a patient who underwent chemoradiotherapy. The receptors derive from a human donor with HPV-associated anogenital cancer.

In its sample, this clone was seen a few times. The J gene is TRBJ2-2, the V gene TRBV21-1; the table names TRBD1, a call not compared with the DNA. TRBV21-1 is an annotated pseudogene. This CDR3 is 15 amino acids long. CDR3 protein: CASSSRDRGTGELFF. The DNA for the CDR3 is TGTGCCAGCAGCAGCCGGGACAGGGGCACCGGGGAGCTGTTTTTT.

The chain recombines TRBV5-1 with TRBJ2-5; a weak D match, TRBD2 (5 bases). The V and J ends lost 4 bases and 2 bases respectively, with 24 bases between them. The germline CDR1 and CDR2 sequences are SGHRS and YFSETQ. The CDR3 is 18 amino acids. DNA for the CDR3: TGCGCCAGCAGCCCCGAAGTTTTTGTGAGCGGAAAACAAGAGACCCAGTACTTC. This translates into CASSPEVFVSGKQETQYF.

This clone was seen only once. The chain carries TRBV19 and TRBJ2-2; D may be TRBD1 (6 bases). The germline V gene has CDR1 LNHDA and CDR2 SQIVND (reference sequence). The CDR3 loop spans 16 amino acids. V gave up 6 bases and J gave up 1 base, with 15 bases separating them. The CDR3 protein is CASSTILTGNTGELFF. The CDR3 coding sequence is TGTGCCAGTAGCACTATCTTGACAGGGAACACCGGGGAGCTGTTTTTT.

V gene TRBV5-6 combines with J gene TRBJ2-3, with 15 bases lining up with TRBD2. The CDR3 consists of 17 residues. CDR1 SGHDT and CDR2 YYEEEE come from the germline V gene. Losses at the gene ends were 3 bases for V and 3 bases for J; bases not matched to a gene: 5. The CDR3 loop reads CASSSGLAGGGTDTQYF. CDR3 nucleotides: TGTGCCAGCAGCTCGGGACTAGCGGGGGGAGGGACAGATACGCAGTATTTT.

The chain is built from TRBV2 and TRBJ2-1; 10 positions match TRBD1. V gave up 4 bases and J gave up 2 bases; unmatched junction bases: 2. In germline, CDR1 is SNHLY, CDR2 FYNNEI. The CDR3 loop spans 15 amino acids. For the CDR3, the DNA is TGTGCCAGCAGTGGGGGACAGGGGCCCTACAATGAGCAGTTCTTC. Translation: CASSGGQGPYNEQFF.

This chain joins TRBV25-1 and TRBJ2-5; 10 nucleotides align to TRBD2. CDR3 size: 16 residues. V dropped 8 bases and J dropped 3; count of bases not matched to a gene: 12. CDR1 MGHDK and CDR2 SYGVNS come from the germline V gene. The CDR3 loop is CASRSTPGLAEETQYF. Here the CDR3 DNA reads TGTGCCAGCCGGTCCACACCCGGACTAGCGGAAGAGACCCAGTACTTC.

The J gene is TRBJ1-2, the V gene TRBV7-2; no reliable D call. Trimming removed 0 bases from V and 3 bases from J, with 11 bases in between. The CDR3 length is 15 residues. Germline V gene sequence: CDR1 SGHTA, CDR2 FQGNSA. The CDR3 DNA follows: TGTGCCAGCAGCTTAGCCTGGCGGGAGGACTATGGCTACACCTTC. Residues: CASSLAWREDYGYTF.

CDR3 nucleotides: TGTGCCAGTAGTATAGATAGGGGTCAGCCCCAGCATTTT. Its protein is CASSIDRGQPQHF. This rearrangement joins TRBV19 to TRBJ1-5; a possible D gene is TRBD1 (5 bases). The ends were cut back, 0 bases at V and 6 bases at J, with 6 bases in the middle. The CDR3 is made up of 13 amino acids. Germline V gene data show CDR1 as LNHDA and CDR2 as SQIVND (reference sequence).

This rearrangement joins TRBV30 to TRBJ1-1; 10 positions agree with TRBD1. Per the germline V gene, CDR1 is GTSNPN and CDR2 is SVGIG (reference sequence). J gave up 4 bases and V 5 bases, and 10 bases lay outside the gene matches. The CDR3 covers 15 residues. CDR3 amino acids: CAWGRGGTGATEAFF. DNA of the CDR3: TGTGCCTGGGGAAGGGGAGGGACAGGGGCCACTGAAGCTTTCTTT.

The chain carries TRBV5-1 and TRBJ2-6; 11 nucleotides line up with TRBD2. V was clipped by 2 bases and J by 2 bases; unmatched bases: 0. CDR3 length: 16 amino acids. Germline V gene data show CDR1 as SGHRS and CDR2 as YFSETQ. The CDR3 is CASSFSGGAGANVLTF. CDR3 bases: TGCGCCAGCAGCTTTAGCGGGGGGGCTGGGGCCAACGTCCTGACTTTC.

The chain uses TRBV7-3 and TRBJ2-2; TRBD2 is a possible D gene (5 bases). The ends were cut back, 5 bases at V and 6 bases at J, with 16 bases in the middle. The CDR3 length is 15 residues. CDR1 and CDR2 from the germline V gene are SGHTA and FQGTGA. DNA of the CDR3: TGTGCCAGCAGCCCCACCCCCGGGGTAGCCGGGGAGCTGTTTTTT. Residues: CASSPTPGVAGELFF.

This clone has just one count. CDR3 residues: CASTIRSGGPNQETQYF. CDR3 DNA sequence: TGTGCCAGCACCATTCGAAGCGGGGGTCCTAATCAAGAGACCCAGTACTTC. The chain recombines TRBV9 with TRBJ2-5; 8 bases line up with TRBD2. CDR3 size: 17 residues. Germline CDR1 is SGDLS and CDR2 is YYNGEE. The V segment lost 6 bases and the J segment 2 bases; nucleotides outside the gene matches: 15.

This clone was observed a handful of times. The chain recombines TRBV30 with TRBJ1-1; no clear D gene. V dropped 1 base and J dropped 0 bases, with 12 bases sitting between them. CDR1 and CDR2 (germline): GTSNPN, SVGIG (reference sequence). This CDR3 spans 15 amino acids. CDR3 DNA sequence: TGTGCCTGGAGTGACATGGTCAGGTTGAACACTGAAGCTTTCTTT. This encodes CAWSDMVRLNTEAFF.

The chain uses TRBV10-3 and TRBJ1-2, with D uncertain. The CDR3 loop spans 15 amino acids. Trimming took 1 base from V and 0 from J, leaving 9 bases between them. CDR1 and CDR2 from the germline V gene are ENHRY and SYGVKD. The CDR3 is CAISEWAVANYGYTF. CDR3 DNA sequence: TGTGCCATCAGTGAGTGGGCAGTTGCTAACTATGGCTACACCTTC.

The V call is TRBV7-2, the J call TRBJ1-2, with 9 bases fitting TRBD1. This CDR3 has 14 amino acids. Trimming cost V 6 bases and J 1 base; bases outside gene matches: 3. Looked up from germline, CDR1 is SGHTA and CDR2 is FQGNSA. The CDR3 DNA sequence: TGTGCCAGCAGGGACAGGGGCAATAACTATGGCTACACCTTC. Translated: CASRDRGNNYGYTF.

V is TRBV30 and J is TRBJ2-3, with 15 bases matching TRBD2. Germline lookup yields CDR1 GTSNPN and CDR2 SVGIG (reference sequence). CDR3 length: 16 amino acids. The trim removed 6 bases at V and 3 bases at J, leaving 7 bases unmatched. The CDR3 nucleotides read TGTGCCTGCGGACTAGCGGGGGGGTTGGGTACAGATACGCAGTATTTT. Translation: CACGLAGGLGTDTQYF. Looking up the rest from reference TRBV30 and TRBJ2-3 gives the full variable domain: SQTIHQWPATLVQPVGSPLSLECTVEGTSNPNLYWYRQAAGRGLQLLFYSVGIGQISSEVPQNLSASRPQDRQFILSSKKLLLSDSGFYLCACGLAGGLGTDTQYFGPGTRLTVL.

V is TRBV7-9 and J is TRBJ1-3; D is possibly TRBD1 (6 bases). The ends were cut back, 5 bases at V and 0 bases at J, with 11 bases in the middle. Germline values: CDR1 SEHNR, CDR2 FQNEAQ (reference sequence). CDR3 length: 15 amino acids. The CDR3 is CASSTGGPSGNTIYF. DNA of the CDR3: TGTGCCAGCAGCACGGGGGGCCCCTCTGGAAACACCATATATTTT.

This chain joins TRBV4-1 and TRBJ1-1, with D maybe TRBD1 (5 bases). V was clipped by 1 base and J by 1 base, with 10 bases between them. Germline-derived CDR1 and CDR2 are MGHRA and YSYEKL. This CDR3 has 15 residues. The CDR3 DNA follows: TGCGCCAGCAGCCAAGGGGGCCATGGGAACACTGAAGCTTTCTTT. It encodes CASSQGGHGNTEAFF.

The chain joins TRBV9 to TRBJ1-1; TRBD1 aligns across 8 bases. V lost 0 bases, J lost 0 bases, and 1 base stayed unmatched. Per germline, CDR1 SGDLS and CDR2 YYNGEE. The CDR3 covers 15 residues. The CDR3 protein is CASSVGTGMNTEAFF. The DNA of the CDR3 is TGTGCCAGCAGCGTAGGGACAGGGATGAACACTGAAGCTTTCTTT.

This clone has a single count. This rearrangement joins TRBV5-1 to TRBJ2-1; D might be TRBD2 (5 bases). This CDR3 has 12 amino acids. Per the germline V gene, CDR1 is SGHRS and CDR2 is YFSETQ. The germline V and J ends were trimmed by 0 bases and 9 bases, with 7 bases remaining between them. CDR3 in DNA: TGCGCCAGCAGCTTGGGCGAGGGTGAGCAGTTCTTC. Protein sequence: CASSLGEGEQFF.

The V and J genes are TRBV6-1 and TRBJ1-2; 7 positions agree with TRBD1. From germline, CDR1 is MNHNS and CDR2 SASEGT. The CDR3 sequence is 17 residues long. The V segment lost 0 bases and the J segment 0 bases; nucleotides outside the gene matches: 7. The CDR3 reads CASSEARDSPANYGYTF. The CDR3 region has the DNA TGTGCCAGCAGTGAAGCCCGGGACAGCCCGGCTAACTATGGCTACACCTTC.

The chain has TRBV19 and TRBJ1-1; D possibly corresponds to TRBD1 (6 bases). The V end lost 5 bases, the J end lost 3 bases, and 16 bases lay between the germline ends. This CDR3 spans 15 amino acids. The germline gives CDR1 LNHDA, CDR2 SQIVND (reference sequence). CDR3 coding DNA: TGTGCCAGTAGTCCGGTGGGACATTCTTACACTGAAGCTTTCTTT. Its protein is CASSPVGHSYTEAFF. The complete variable domain, with remaining parts taken from reference TRBV19 and TRBJ1-1, reads DGGITQSPKYLFRKEGQNVTLSCEQNLNHDAMYWYRQDPGQGLRLIYYSQIVNDFQKGDIAEGYSVSREKKESFPLTVTSAQKNPTAFYLCASSPVGHSYTEAFFGQGTRLTVV.

The rearrangement links TRBV15 to TRBJ1-2; tentatively, D is TRBD1 (6 bases). The CDR3 is 14 residues long. V shed 4 bases and J shed 7 bases, with 16 bases lying between them. CDR1 LNHNV and CDR2 YYDKDF come from the germline V gene (reference sequence). The CDR3 sequence is CATSISQGSIGYTF. In DNA form, the CDR3 reads TGTGCCACCAGCATATCACAGGGTAGCATTGGCTACACCTTC.

V is TRBV9 and J is TRBJ2-7; 9 bases align to TRBD2. The germline gives CDR1 SGDLS, CDR2 YYNGEE. CDR3 length: 15 residues. V was pared by 2 bases and J by 1 base, with 4 bases of the junction left unmatched. The CDR3 here is CASSVQAGGSYEQYF. The CDR3 bases are TGTGCCAGCAGCGTTCAAGCGGGGGGATCCTACGAGCAGTACTTC.

V and J are TRBV5-6 and TRBJ2-5; tentative D call: TRBD2 (6 bases). Trimming left V 2 bases short and J 3 bases short, with 14 bases between. The CDR3 consists of 15 residues. Germline V gene lookup returns CDR1 SGHDT and CDR2 YYEEEE. As DNA, the CDR3 is TGTGCCAGCAGCTTTACCGGGACTCCTAAAGAGACCCAGTACTTC. Encoded protein: CASSFTGTPKETQYF.

This rearrangement joins TRBV10-3 to TRBJ2-5; D perhaps matches TRBD1 (5 bases). V dropped 10 bases and J dropped 2 bases, with 20 bases sitting between them. Germline-derived CDR1 and CDR2 are ENHRY and SYGVKD. The CDR3 runs 15 residues. DNA of the CDR3: TGTGCCACCACCCCCTTGGCAGGGCAGCAAGAGACCCAGTACTTC. This encodes CATTPLAGQQETQYF.